These 32 T cell receptor beta chains came from one sample sequenced in a study of T cell repertoires in cytomegalovirus infection. TCRdb redid the calling of the reads with MiXCR, one entry per CDR3 protein. The data contain about half a million distinct CDR3 sequences, 33% of them singletons. These receptors are not linked to any known antigen. The material was cultured PBMCs, obtained from culture after CMV antigen stimulation. Source of these receptors: a human donor in good health (CMV status not recorded). Some clones in this sample may be carry-over from other donors' samples.

This clonotype was picked up a small number of times. V gene TRBV7-2 combines with J gene TRBJ2-3, with 7 bases identical to TRBD2. Germline CDR1 and CDR2: SGHTA and FQGNSA. The CDR3 contains 15 residues. The J segment lost 2 bases and the V segment lost 2 bases, leaving 4 bases of the junction unmatched. The CDR3 region has the DNA TGTGCCAGCAGCTTACTTAGCGGGCTCACAGATACGCAGTATTTT. Protein: CASSLLSGLTDTQYF.

In this sample, this clonotype turned up a few times. This chain uses TRBV27 with TRBJ2-4; D is unresolved. Germline V lookup: CDR1 MNHEY, CDR2 SMNVEV (reference sequence). The ends were cut back, 6 bases at V and 2 bases at J, with 8 bases in the middle. This CDR3 contains 13 residues. CDR3 sequence reads: CASRELPKNIQYF. The CDR3 nucleotides are TGTGCCAGCAGAGAGTTGCCCAAAAACATTCAGTACTTC.

The CDR3, as DNA: TGTGCCAGCAGCTCCCGAGCTGGCCACGGGGACAATGAGCAGTTCTTC. Residues: CASSSRAGHGDNEQFF. V is TRBV7-4 and J is TRBJ2-1, with a weak D call TRBD2 (5 bases). V lost 4 bases and J lost 5, with 18 bases in between. The CDR3 is 16 amino acids. The germline V gene encodes CDR1 SGHVT and CDR2 SQSDAQ.

This clonotype was counted a single time. Here the CDR3 reads CATSRDRGTVAYEQYF. The CDR3 region has the DNA TGTGCCACCAGCAGAGATCGCGGGACAGTAGCCTACGAGCAGTACTTC. This chain uses TRBV15 with TRBJ2-7; D is perhaps TRBD1 (7 bases). CDR1 and CDR2 (germline): LNHNV, YYDKDF (reference sequence). Trimming removed 0 bases from V and 2 bases from J, with 14 bases in between. This CDR3 region has 16 residues.

At least ten counts were recorded for this clonotype. The V call is TRBV12-3 or TRBV12-4, the J call TRBJ1-2; D call uncertain. Between the trimmed V and J ends, which lost 3 bases and 4 bases, there was a span of 12 bases. The CDR3 is made up of 14 amino acids. CDR3 in DNA: TGTGCCAGCAGTTTTGGTCGGGGTGGCTATGGCTACACCTTC. Protein product: CASSFGRGGYGYTF.

The chain carries TRBV6-8 and TRBJ2-6; no definite D call. CDR3 length: 15 amino acids. V lost 2 bases and J 2 bases, leaving 7 bases between the germline ends. Germline V CDR1 and CDR2: MNHGY, SAAAGT. The CDR3 nucleotides read TGTGCCAGCAGTTACCCTCGGGCTGGGGCCAACGTCCTGACTTTC. Translated, it gives CASSYPRAGANVLTF.

This clonotype occurred a few times. The J gene is TRBJ2-1, the V gene TRBV11-2; 7 positions match TRBD2. CDR1 SGHAT and CDR2 FQNNGV come from the germline V gene. The length of the CDR3 is 16 residues. V lost 4 bases to trimming and J lost 6 bases; unmatched junction nucleotides: 12. The CDR3 sequence is CASSSHAKQRGNEQFF. The CDR3 coding sequence is TGTGCCAGCAGCTCTCACGCGAAGCAGCGGGGCAATGAGCAGTTCTTC.

V usage is TRBV7-9 and J usage is TRBJ2-7, with 12 nucleotides matching TRBD2. This CDR3 contains 15 residues. Losses at the gene ends were 10 bases for V and 2 bases for J; bases not matched to a gene: 9. Germline CDR1 and CDR2: SEHNR and FQNEAQ (reference sequence). The CDR3, as DNA: TGTGCCACCTCCGGGACTAGCGGGCCCCCCTACGAGCAGTACTTC. It is translated as CATSGTSGPPYEQYF.

This clonotype came up a few times. This chain uses TRBV12-3 or TRBV12-4 with TRBJ2-7, with D unclear. The CDR3 has 15 amino acids. The V and J ends lost 6 bases and 0 bases respectively, with 15 bases between them. CDR3 amino acids: CASSLGPLSSYEQYV. The CDR3, as DNA: TGTGCCAGCAGCCTGGGCCCGTTGAGCTCCTACGAGCAGTACGTC.

The chain uses TRBV4-2 and TRBJ2-2; the match to TRBD1 covers 8 bases. This CDR3 spans 16 amino acids. With 2 bases clipped from V and 4 bases from J, the junction kept 6 bases outside the gene matches. The germline V gene has CDR1 LGHNA and CDR2 YNFKEQ. The CDR3 region has the DNA TGTGCCAGCAGCCAAACCCAGGGGGCGGGCACCGGGGAGCTGTTTTTT. Translation gives CASSQTQGAGTGELFF.

The rearrangement links TRBV29-1 to TRBJ2-5; a possible D gene is TRBD2 (5 bases). The germline V gene encodes CDR1 SQVTM and CDR2 ANQGSEA. Trimming removed 3 bases from V and 5 bases from J, with 13 bases in between. This CDR3 region has 13 residues. CDR3 in DNA: TGCAGCGTTGAGCCGGAGGCCGGGGAGACCCAGTACTTC. Its translation: CSVEPEAGETQYF.

This clonotype was counted only a few times. The J gene is TRBJ2-7, the V gene TRBV2; D gene ambiguous. Germline assignment: CDR1 SNHLY and CDR2 FYNNEI. This CDR3 has 12 residues. The ends were cut back, 6 bases at V and 3 bases at J, with 9 bases in the middle. CDR3 bases: TGTGCCAGCAGCCGTCGGAACTACGAGCAGTACGTC. Protein: CASSRRNYEQYV.

V and J are TRBV9 and TRBJ2-2, with D uncertain. V gave up 1 base and J gave up 2 bases, with 3 bases separating them. The CDR3 is made up of 13 amino acids. The germline gives CDR1 SGDLS, CDR2 YYNGEE. CDR3 amino acids: CASSVFNTGELFF. Written as DNA, the CDR3 is TGTGCCAGCAGCGTATTTAACACCGGGGAGCTGTTTTTT. Complete variable domain (other parts from reference TRBV9 and TRBJ2-2): DSGVTQTPKHLITATGQRVTLRCSPRSGDLSVYWYQQSLDQGLQFLIQYYNGEERAKGNILERFSAQQFPDLHSELNLSSLELGDSALYFCASSVFNTGELFFGEGSRLTVL.

J is TRBJ2-5 and V is TRBV28, with D possibly called TRBD1 or TRBD2 (5 bases each). Deletions cut 5 bases from V and 4 bases from J, with 14 bases between. Germline CDR1 is MDHEN and CDR2 is SYDVKM. This CDR3 spans 14 amino acids. CDR3 nucleotides: TGTGCCAGCAGTGGGGACCCTCTCCTAGAGACCCAGTACTTC. Its translation is CASSGDPLLETQYF. Combining the CDR3 with reference TRBV28 and TRBJ2-5 gives the whole variable domain DVKVTQSSRYLVKRTGEKVFLECVQDMDHENMFWYRQDPGLGLRLIYFSYDVKMKEKGDIPEGYSVSREKKERFSLILESASTNQTSMYLCASSGDPLLETQYFGPGTRLLVL.

V and J are TRBV7-2 and TRBJ1-4; D not certain. This CDR3 has 13 amino acids. The germline V and J ends were trimmed by 3 bases and 8 bases, with 10 bases remaining between them. Germline CDR1 reads SGHTA; CDR2 reads FQGNSA. Written as DNA, the CDR3 is TGTGCCAGCAGCTTGGTGGTTGGGGAAAAACTGTTTTTT. Its protein product is CASSLVVGEKLFF.

The rearrangement links TRBV7-9 to TRBJ1-4, with TRBD1 identical over 9 bases. Germline CDR1 SEHNR, CDR2 FQNEAQ (reference sequence). The V and J ends lost 5 bases and 8 bases, in that order; junction bases with no gene match: 9. The CDR3 sequence is 15 residues long. This chain's CDR3 is CASSPRTGEGEKLFF. The CDR3 DNA reads TGTGCCAGCAGCCCTCGGACAGGGGAGGGAGAAAAACTGTTTTTT.

This clonotype was seen at least ten times. CDR3 nucleotide sequence: TGTGCCAGCAGCCTGCTTCCGGGACTAGTAGGCATTCAGTACTTC. This codes for CASSLLPGLVGIQYF. V usage is TRBV7-9 and J usage is TRBJ2-4; TRBD2 matches at 8 bases. Per the germline V gene, CDR1 is SEHNR and CDR2 is FQNEAQ (reference sequence). This CDR3 comprises 15 residues. V trimming: 5 bases; J trimming: 9 bases; junction bases outside the gene matches: 12.

This chain links TRBV6-1 with TRBJ2-7; D call uncertain. Germline V gene sequence: CDR1 MNHNS, CDR2 SASEGT. The CDR3 extends over 13 amino acids. The V end lost 3 bases, the J end lost 3 bases, and 9 bases lay between the germline ends. The CDR3 here is CASSEPEHYEQYF. The DNA for the CDR3 is TGTGCCAGCAGTGAGCCAGAGCACTACGAGCAGTACTTC.

V and J are TRBV11-3 and TRBJ2-7; 10 nucleotides match TRBD2. Germline loops: CDR1 SGHNT, CDR2 YENEEA. This CDR3 has 16 amino acids. The ends lost 5 bases at V and 2 bases at J; junction bases unmatched: 9. The DNA of the CDR3 is TGTGCCAGCAGCGGGACCGGGCTAGCGGGGGCCTACGAGCAGTACGTC. It encodes CASSGTGLAGAYEQYV.

In its sample, this clonotype was seen a few times. The V and J genes are TRBV19 and TRBJ2-1; the D call may be TRBD1 or TRBD2 (5 bases each). The CDR3 is 13 amino acids. The ends were cut back, 4 bases at V and 7 bases at J, with 11 bases in the middle. Looked up from germline, CDR1 is LNHDA and CDR2 is SQIVND (reference sequence). CDR3 loop: CASSNMGPNEQFF. The DNA of the CDR3 is TGTGCCAGTAGTAACATGGGACCTAATGAGCAGTTCTTC.

The chain is built from TRBV6-2 or TRBV6-3 and TRBJ2-6, with D perhaps TRBD1 or TRBD2 (5 bases each). The length of the CDR3 is 16 residues. V lost 7 bases to trimming and J lost 1 base, with 14 bases between them. Germline CDR1 is MNHEY and CDR2 is SVGEGT. Here the CDR3 reads CASKRDGVSGANVLTF. In DNA, the CDR3 is TGTGCCAGCAAAAGGGACGGTGTGTCTGGGGCCAACGTCCTGACTTTC.

The rearrangement joins TRBV18 to TRBJ2-7; D remains ambiguous. CDR1 and CDR2 (germline): KGHSH, LQKENI. The CDR3 consists of 14 residues. The germline V and J ends were trimmed by 3 bases and 3 bases, with 12 bases remaining between them. The DNA of the CDR3 is TGTGCCAGCTCACCCACCAGCAGTAGCTACGAGCAGTACGTC. This translates into CASSPTSSSYEQYV.

CDR3 DNA: TGTGCCAGCAGACACCAGAACACCGGGGAGCTGTTTTTT. It yields the protein CASRHQNTGELFF. The genes are TRBV2 and TRBJ2-2; the D is unclear. Trimming pared 6 bases from V and 1 base from J, leaving 6 bases between. This CDR3 region has 13 residues. Germline assignment: CDR1 SNHLY and CDR2 FYNNEI.

The rearrangement joins TRBV2 to TRBJ2-7; D not certain. The V end was cut by 4 bases, the J end by 3 bases, with 13 bases between. The CDR3 loop spans 14 amino acids. Germline CDR1 reads SNHLY; CDR2 reads FYNNEI. CDR3: CASSGGRPRYEQYV. DNA for the CDR3: TGTGCCAGCAGTGGTGGCAGGCCGCGCTACGAGCAGTACGTC.

This clonotype was recorded at least ten times. This sequence joins TRBV24-1 and TRBJ2-2; D ambiguous. V shed 5 bases and J shed 3 bases, with 12 bases lying between them. The germline V gene has CDR1 KGHDR and CDR2 SFDVKD. This CDR3 is built from 15 residues. The CDR3 reads CATSVPDRHTGELFF. DNA of the CDR3: TGTGCCACCAGTGTTCCGGACCGACACACCGGGGAGCTGTTTTTT.

The genes are TRBV20-1 and TRBJ2-3; D is undetermined. In germline, CDR1 is DFQATT, CDR2 SNEGSKA (reference sequence). There are 14 residues in the CDR3. Trimming removed 0 bases at V and 2 bases at J, with 9 bases between. CDR3 coding DNA: TGCAGTGCTAGAGATCTCGGCTCCACAGATACGCAGTATTTT. As protein: CSARDLGSTDTQYF.

The genes are TRBV4-2 and TRBJ2-1; D could derive from TRBD1 or TRBD2 (5 bases each). Trimming took 1 base from V and 2 from J, leaving 12 bases between them. The CDR3 runs to 16 residues. CDR1 is LGHNA, CDR2 YNFKEQ, per germline. Here the CDR3 reads CASSQGAGTAYNEQFF. CDR3 in DNA: TGTGCCAGCAGCCAAGGCGCCGGGACCGCCTACAATGAGCAGTTCTTC.

The count of this clonotype is one. The rearrangement links TRBV7-2 to TRBJ1-2; 11 bases match TRBD1. Germline V CDR1 and CDR2: SGHTA, FQGNSA. CDR3 length: 15 amino acids. V gave up 5 bases and J gave up 2 bases; unmatched junction bases: 4. The CDR3 reads CASSTWDRGNYGYTF. As DNA, the CDR3 is TGTGCCAGCAGCACCTGGGACAGGGGGAACTATGGCTACACCTTC.

The gene calls are TRBV29-1 and TRBJ1-2; 9 nucleotides line up with TRBD1. Unmatched junction bases numbered 7, after V lost 1 base and J lost 7 bases. Per germline, CDR1 SQVTM and CDR2 ANQGSEA. The CDR3 has 14 amino acids. CDR3 amino acids: CSVEVTGTGFGYTF. Here the CDR3 DNA reads TGCAGCGTTGAAGTAACCGGGACAGGGTTTGGCTACACCTTC.

The chain links TRBV7-9 to TRBJ1-2; possibly TRBD1 for D (5 bases). The CDR3 consists of 16 residues. The germline V gene encodes CDR1 SEHNR and CDR2 FQNEAQ (reference sequence). Trimming stripped 5 bases from V and 2 bases from J, with 18 bases between. This CDR3 reads CASSLIPGALNYGYTF. CDR3 in DNA: TGTGCCAGCAGCCTAATCCCCGGGGCCCTGAACTATGGCTACACCTTC. Using reference TRBV7-9 and TRBJ1-2 for the parts outside the CDR3, the full variable domain is DTGVSQNPRHKITKRGQNVTFRCDPISEHNRLYWYRQTLGQGPEFLTYFQNEAQLEKSRLLSDRFSAERPKGSFSTLEIQRTEQGDSAMYLCASSLIPGALNYGYTFGSGTRLTVV.

The J gene is TRBJ2-3, the V gene TRBV19, with D tentatively TRBD2 (6 bases). This CDR3 comprises 14 residues. V was clipped by 3 bases and J by 5 bases, with 12 bases between them. Per germline, CDR1 LNHDA and CDR2 SQIVND (reference sequence). CDR3 DNA: TGTGCCAGTAGTATGCGGGGATTAGGAGATACGCAGTATTTT. This codes for CASSMRGLGDTQYF.

This clonotype was recorded a few times. This chain joins TRBV7-2 and TRBJ2-3, with D perhaps matching TRBD1 (6 bases). The CDR3 sequence is 16 residues long. The germline V and J ends were trimmed by 5 bases and 4 bases, with 19 bases remaining between them. Per germline, CDR1 SGHTA and CDR2 FQGNSA. The CDR3 loop reads CASSPAWGRGPDTQYF. The CDR3 coding sequence is TGTGCCAGCAGCCCCGCTTGGGGGCGCGGGCCAGATACGCAGTATTTT.